This TCR beta chain is from a study of shared clonotypes between healthy human individuals. Here immunoSEQ multiplex PCR was the method, and the copy in TCRdb shows in-frame clones only, minus some. Here the sample spans roughly 520,000 clones, 95% to 97% being singletons. General study results and limits: Compared with clonotypes that all four donors shared, non-shared clonotypes had lower generation probabilities.

The V end lost 0 bases, the J end lost 4 bases, and 13 bases lay between the germline ends. CDR3 size: 15 residues. Germline-derived CDR1 and CDR2 are LNHDA and SQIVND (reference sequence). Comment on this clone: Its cognate antigen is unknown.

The sequencing input was naive CD4+ T cells sorted from blood. Regarding subset: CD45RA+ positively selected. This chain joins TRBV19 and TRBJ2-7, with D perhaps TRBD2 (7 bases). This TCR derives from a woman aged 25 to 39 in good health. Here the CDR3 DNA reads TGTGCCAGTAGTATAGATCCGGGGGGCCATTACGAGCAGTACTTC. The encoded protein is CASSIDPGGHYEQYF.